These 18 T cell receptor beta chains originate from one sample sequenced in a study of T-cell reconstitution after alpha-beta-depleted transplantation in children. TCRbeta library construction was performed incorporating unique molecular identifiers. TCRdb called the PCR reads again in MiXCR, with one record for every CDR3 protein. Of just over 950,000 distinct CDR3 sequences in the sample, less than 30% were seen once. The starting material was PBMCs, mostly from graft donor cells, obtained 360 days after TCRalphabeta/CD19-depleted stem cell transplant. Source of these receptors: a boy younger than two who had a stem cell transplant for SCID, so the T cells may come from the graft donor.

The chain recombines TRBV29-1 with TRBJ2-7; D is uncertain. This CDR3 spans 11 amino acids. V was shortened by 1 base and J by 8 bases, with 9 bases between the two germline ends. Germline V CDR1 and CDR2: SQVTM, ANQGSEA. The CDR3 DNA is TGCAGCGTTGAAGGGGTGCGGAAGCAGTACTTC. Its protein product is CSVEGVRKQYF.

This clonotype has a handful of counts. V is TRBV6-5 and J is TRBJ1-2, with a tentative D call TRBD1 (6 bases). From germline, CDR1 is MNHEY and CDR2 SVGAGI. This CDR3 has 13 residues. Trimming stripped 4 bases from V and 6 bases from J, with 12 bases between. CDR3 DNA: TGTGCCAGCAGTTGGGTACAGGGTGATGGCTACACCTTC. Translated, it gives CASSWVQGDGYTF.

The chain couples TRBV20-1 to TRBJ2-7, with D hard to call. V dropped 8 bases and J dropped 3 bases, with 11 bases sitting between them. The germline CDR1 and CDR2 sequences are DFQATT and SNEGSKA (reference sequence). The CDR3 sequence is 11 residues long. The CDR3 loop is CSSRRYYEQYF. The CDR3 DNA reads as TGCAGTTCAAGACGGTACTACGAGCAGTACTTC.

The J gene is TRBJ2-7, the V gene TRBV3-1; perhaps TRBD2 as D (5 bases). V lost 4 bases and J lost 3, with 13 bases in between. The germline V gene has CDR1 LGHDT and CDR2 YNNKEL (reference sequence). This CDR3 has 14 amino acids. The DNA for the CDR3 is TGTGCCAGCAGCCGCAACTCCCGGGACTACGAGCAGTACTTC. Translated, it gives CASSRNSRDYEQYF.

This clonotype turned up a few times. The rearrangement uses TRBV6-2 or TRBV6-3 and TRBJ2-1, with D perhaps TRBD1 (6 bases). CDR1 is MNHEY and CDR2 is SVGEGT in the germline V gene. The CDR3 is 14 residues long. V lost 6 bases and J lost 4, with 13 bases in between. CDR3: CASRKDSPYNEQFF. DNA for the CDR3: TGTGCCAGCAGAAAGGACAGTCCGTACAATGAGCAGTTCTTC.

This clonotype has just a few counts. The V and J genes are TRBV7-2 and TRBJ2-5; D not certain. Trimming removed 5 bases at V and 4 bases at J, with 17 bases between. The CDR3 spans 15 residues. The germline V gene has CDR1 SGHTA and CDR2 FQGNSA. CDR3 amino acids: CASSPGPRGTETQYF. Here the CDR3 DNA reads TGTGCCAGCAGCCCCGGGCCCAGAGGTACAGAGACCCAGTACTTC.

V is TRBV4-2 and J is TRBJ2-2, with TRBD1 matching over 8 bases. The CDR3 covers 17 residues. CDR1 LGHNA and CDR2 YNFKEQ come from the germline V gene. V gave up 2 bases and J gave up 2 bases; unmatched junction bases: 7. Here the CDR3 DNA reads TGTGCCAGCAGCCAATTAGACAGGGGACGTAACACCGGGGAGCTGTTTTTT. It specifies CASSQLDRGRNTGELFF.

The genes are TRBV20-1 and TRBJ2-1, with 7 bases identical to TRBD1. This CDR3 contains 12 residues. Germline CDR1 and CDR2: DFQATT and SNEGSKA (reference sequence). Unmatched junction bases numbered 5, after V lost 5 bases and J lost 7 bases. CDR3: CSAPPGQNEQFF. CDR3 nucleotides: TGCAGTGCTCCTCCGGGACAGAATGAGCAGTTCTTC.

Here the CDR3 DNA reads TGTGCCAGCAGGGTCGGGACAGCTCTCCTCCTAGGGTCCTACGAGCAGTACTTC. It yields the protein CASRVGTALLLGSYEQYF. The gene calls are TRBV28 and TRBJ2-7, with TRBD1 matching 7 bases. V trimming: 6 bases; J trimming: 1 base; junction bases outside the gene matches: 18. Germline CDR1 reads MDHEN; CDR2 reads SYDVKM. This CDR3 comprises 18 residues. The full variable domain, with the rest looked up from reference TRBV28 and TRBJ2-7, is DVKVTQSSRYLVKRTGEKVFLECVQDMDHENMFWYRQDPGLGLRLIYFSYDVKMKEKGDIPEGYSVSREKKERFSLILESASTNQTSMYLCASRVGTALLLGSYEQYFGPGTRLTVT.

This clonotype was detected only a few times. The chain uses TRBV12-3 or TRBV12-4 and TRBJ1-2; 8 positions match TRBD1. The CDR3 spans 15 residues. Trimming removed 2 bases from V and 4 bases from J; junction bases left unmatched: 6. Here the CDR3 reads CASSLRHGTGYGYTF. CDR3 DNA sequence: TGTGCCAGCAGTTTACGCCACGGGACAGGCTATGGCTACACCTTC.

This clonotype has a count of ten or more. V gene TRBV12-3 or TRBV12-4 combines with J gene TRBJ2-4; possibly TRBD1 or TRBD2 for D (5 bases each). This CDR3 is built from 14 residues. With 5 bases removed from V and 1 base from J, the gap between germline ends came to 9 bases. CDR3: CASSRWGAKNIQYF. The DNA of the CDR3 is TGTGCCAGCAGTCGGTGGGGGGCCAAAAACATTCAGTACTTC.

This clonotype has only a few counts. CDR3: CASSLGSGRDTGELFF. CDR3 coding DNA: TGTGCCAGCAGTTTAGGCTCAGGGAGGGACACCGGGGAGCTGTTTTTT. The chain couples TRBV12-3 or TRBV12-4 to TRBJ2-2, with 7 positions matching TRBD2. V dropped 1 base and J dropped 3; count of bases not matched to a gene: 5. There are 16 residues in the CDR3.

J is TRBJ1-5 and V is TRBV20-1, with a tentative D call TRBD1 (6 bases). V lost 6 bases to trimming and J lost 5 bases, with 20 bases between them. Per the germline V gene, CDR1 is DFQATT and CDR2 is SNEGSKA (reference sequence). The CDR3 consists of 15 residues. The CDR3 coding sequence is TGCAGTGCCCAAGGGACATACTGGGGCCATCAGCCCCAGCATTTT. It translates to CSAQGTYWGHQPQHF.

J is TRBJ1-1 and V is TRBV29-1, with TRBD1 matching over 7 bases. The CDR3 has 17 residues. In germline, CDR1 is SQVTM, CDR2 ANQGSEA. The ends lost 4 bases at V and 0 bases at J; junction bases unmatched: 14. The CDR3 DNA sequence: TGCAGCGTTGCGGTTTACGGGCAGGGGGTAATGAACACTGAAGCTTTCTTT. It specifies CSVAVYGQGVMNTEAFF.

This clonotype was found many times. The J gene is TRBJ1-5, the V gene TRBV4-1; no definite D call. There are 15 residues in the CDR3. Germline-derived CDR1 and CDR2 are MGHRA and YSYEKL. The V gene lost 5 bases and the J gene lost 3 bases, with 14 bases spanning the gap. DNA of the CDR3: TGCGCCAGCAGCGTTTCCGGTTTCTTCAATCAGCCCCAGCATTTT. This sequence encodes CASSVSGFFNQPQHF.

A few counts support this clonotype. For the CDR3, the DNA is TGTGCCAGCAGTTTCCGGGACAGGGCAGAAGAAAAACTGTTTTTT. Protein product: CASSFRDRAEEKLFF. The J gene is TRBJ1-4, the V gene TRBV12-3 or TRBV12-4, with TRBD1 matching 9 bases. Germline trimming cut 3 bases from V and 8 bases from J; bases unmatched to any gene: 7. CDR3 size: 15 residues.

The chain joins TRBV11-2 to TRBJ2-7, with 7 bases matching TRBD2. Trimming cost V 0 bases and J 3 bases; bases outside gene matches: 5. Germline-derived CDR1 and CDR2 are SGHAT and FQNNGV. This CDR3 contains 15 residues. The CDR3 DNA reads as TGTGCCAGCAGCTTAGAGCGGGGGAGAGGCTACGAGCAGTACTTC. This encodes CASSLERGRGYEQYF.

The CDR3 region is CSARPRTLHAFF. Written as DNA, the CDR3 is TGCAGTGCTAGACCTAGGACTTTACATGCTTTCTTT. The V gene is TRBV20-1, the J gene TRBJ1-1, with D unclear. The CDR3 covers 12 residues. The V and J ends lost 2 bases and 11 bases respectively, with 15 bases between them. Germline V gene data show CDR1 as DFQATT and CDR2 as SNEGSKA (reference sequence).